This T cell receptor beta chain was sequenced during a study of CD8 T cells in ankylosing spondylitis. Overall study results and limits: CD8+ by phenotype, disease-linked clones were relatively rare in peripheral blood. Typical of ankylosing spondylitis blood, it appeared, was a TCR beta motif of eight highly homologous variants. Disease-linked clones reportedly showed significant enrichment in matched ankylosing spondylitis synovial fluid.

Quantitative 5'-RACE with molecular barcodes produced the TCR beta libraries. TCRdb re-called the 5' RACE reads with MiXCR, one entry per CDR3 protein. In the table there are fewer than 250,000 distinct CDR3 sequences, about 26% of which are singletons. Points on this clonotype: The antigen remains undetermined.

The germline V gene encodes CDR1 SGHNT and CDR2 YYREEE (reference sequence). This CDR3 contains 17 residues. J lost 4 bases, V lost 0 bases, and 12 bases had no gene match. Specimen: blood, either unsorted or a sorted T cell fraction (not recorded which). This chain links TRBV5-4 with TRBJ2-7; 8 bases align to TRBD2. The receptor comes from a male donor with ankylosing spondylitis or in good health (not recorded which). DNA for the CDR3: TGTGCCAGCAGCTTGGCCGGCCAGCGGGGGTTAGATTACGAGCAGTACTTC. Protein sequence: CASSLAGQRGLDYEQYF.